This TCR beta chain was documented in a study of T cells in Graves' hyperthyroidism and ophthalmopathy. Amplified TCR beta CDR3 regions came from RNA transcripts. RT-PCR in the first round (using the HTBI primer set) targeted the TCR CDR3. Via MiXCR, TCRdb re-called the multiplex PCR reads, giving one row per CDR3 protein. This sample has 190,000 or so distinct CDR3 sequences, with around 17% found just once. Trimming removed 4 bases from V and 0 bases from J, with 7 bases in between. The CDR3 is made up of 15 amino acids. Per the germline V gene, CDR1 is LNHNV and CDR2 is YYDKDF (reference sequence).

This chain joins TRBV15 and TRBJ1-6; D is uncertain. The receptor was derived from a man aged 35-49 years with Graves' hyperthyroidism. Sequencing was carried out using blood. This CDR3 reads CATSTASSYNSPLHF. The CDR3 DNA is TGTGCCACCAGCACTGCGAGCTCCTATAATTCACCCCTCCACTTT.